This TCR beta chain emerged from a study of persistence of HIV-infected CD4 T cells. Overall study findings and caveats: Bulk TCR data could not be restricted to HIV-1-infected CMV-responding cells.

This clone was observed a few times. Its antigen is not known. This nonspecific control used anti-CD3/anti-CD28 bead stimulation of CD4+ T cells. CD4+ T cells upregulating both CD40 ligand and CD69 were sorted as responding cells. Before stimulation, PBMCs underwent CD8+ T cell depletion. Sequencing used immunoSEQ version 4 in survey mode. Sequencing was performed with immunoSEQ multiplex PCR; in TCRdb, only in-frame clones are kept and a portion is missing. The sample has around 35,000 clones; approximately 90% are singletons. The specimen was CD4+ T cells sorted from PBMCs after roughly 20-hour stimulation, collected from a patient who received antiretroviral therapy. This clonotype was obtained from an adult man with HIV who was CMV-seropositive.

The CDR3 nucleotides are TGCAGCGTACGGACTAGCGGGGGCTCTGAGCAGTTCTTC. It translates to CSVRTSGGSEQFF. The chain has TRBV29-1 and TRBJ2-1; TRBD2 agrees at 13 bases. Per germline, CDR1 SQVTM and CDR2 ANQGSEA. V trimming: 6 bases; J trimming: 9 bases; junction bases outside the gene matches: 5. This CDR3 contains 13 residues.